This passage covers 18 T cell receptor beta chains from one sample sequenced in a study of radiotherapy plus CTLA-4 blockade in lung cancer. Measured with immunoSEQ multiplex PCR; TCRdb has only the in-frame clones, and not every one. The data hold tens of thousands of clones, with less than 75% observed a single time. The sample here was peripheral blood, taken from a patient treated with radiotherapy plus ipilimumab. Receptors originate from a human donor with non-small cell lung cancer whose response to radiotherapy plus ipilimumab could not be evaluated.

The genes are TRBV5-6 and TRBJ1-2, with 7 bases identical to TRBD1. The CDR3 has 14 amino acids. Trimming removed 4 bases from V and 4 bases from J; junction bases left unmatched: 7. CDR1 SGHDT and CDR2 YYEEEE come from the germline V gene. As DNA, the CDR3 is TGTGCCAGCAGCCCGGGGACAGCGATCTATGGCTACACCTTC. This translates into CASSPGTAIYGYTF.

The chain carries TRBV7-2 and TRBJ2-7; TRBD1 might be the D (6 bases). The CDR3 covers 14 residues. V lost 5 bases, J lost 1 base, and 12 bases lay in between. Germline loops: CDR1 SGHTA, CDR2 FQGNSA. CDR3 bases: TGTGCCAGCAGCATGGACAGAGCTTCCTACGAGCAGTACTTC. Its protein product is CASSMDRASYEQYF.

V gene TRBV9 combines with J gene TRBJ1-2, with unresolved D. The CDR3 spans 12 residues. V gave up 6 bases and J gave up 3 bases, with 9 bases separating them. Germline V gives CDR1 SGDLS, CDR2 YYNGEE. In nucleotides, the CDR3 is TGTGCCAGCACCAGAGCGGACTATGGCTACACCTTC. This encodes CASTRADYGYTF.

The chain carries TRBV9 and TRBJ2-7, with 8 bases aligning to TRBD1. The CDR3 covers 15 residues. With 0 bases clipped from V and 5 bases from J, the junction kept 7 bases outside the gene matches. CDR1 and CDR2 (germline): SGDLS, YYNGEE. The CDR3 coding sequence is TGTGCCAGCAGCGTAGGGGTGGACAGGGCCCACGAGCAGTACTTC. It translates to CASSVGVDRAHEQYF.

As DNA, the CDR3 is TGCACCAGCAGCCATCTCGAATTTACAGAGCTGGACACTGAAGCTTTCTTT. This codes for CTSSHLEFTELDTEAFF. This chain joins TRBV1 and TRBJ1-1; the DNA was not used to check the table's D call, TRBD1. TRBV1 is tagged as a pseudogene. The CDR3 has 17 amino acids.

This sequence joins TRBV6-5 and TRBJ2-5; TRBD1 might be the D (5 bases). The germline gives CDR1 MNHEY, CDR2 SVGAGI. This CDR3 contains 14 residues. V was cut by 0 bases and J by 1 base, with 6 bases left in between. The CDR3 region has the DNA TGTGCCAGCAGTTACTCGGGGCCCCAAGAGACCCAGTACTTC. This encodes CASSYSGPQETQYF.

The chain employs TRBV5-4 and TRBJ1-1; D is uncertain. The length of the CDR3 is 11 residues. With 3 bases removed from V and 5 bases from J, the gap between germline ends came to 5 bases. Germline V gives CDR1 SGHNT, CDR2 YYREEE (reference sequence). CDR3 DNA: TGTGCCAGCAGCTACGGGACTGAAGCTTTCTTT. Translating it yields CASSYGTEAFF.

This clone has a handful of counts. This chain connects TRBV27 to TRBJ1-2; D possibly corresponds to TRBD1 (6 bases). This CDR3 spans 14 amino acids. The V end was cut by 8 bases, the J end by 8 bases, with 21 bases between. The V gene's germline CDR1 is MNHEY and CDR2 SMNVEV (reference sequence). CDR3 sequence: CASRGQGRIHGYTF. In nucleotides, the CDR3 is TGTGCCAGCCGCGGTCAGGGGCGTATTCACGGCTACACCTTC.

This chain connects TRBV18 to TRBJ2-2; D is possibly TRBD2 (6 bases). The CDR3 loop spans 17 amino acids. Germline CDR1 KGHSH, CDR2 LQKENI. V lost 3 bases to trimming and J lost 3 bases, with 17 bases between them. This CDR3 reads CASSPQMQGLHTGELFF. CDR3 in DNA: TGTGCCAGCTCACCCCAAATGCAGGGACTTCACACCGGGGAGCTGTTTTTT.

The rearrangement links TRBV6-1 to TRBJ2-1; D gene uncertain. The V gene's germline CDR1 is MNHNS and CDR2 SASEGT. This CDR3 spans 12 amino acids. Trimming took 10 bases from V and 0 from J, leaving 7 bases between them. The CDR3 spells CAIRSSYNEQFF. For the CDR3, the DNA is TGTGCCATTAGGAGCTCCTACAATGAGCAGTTCTTC.

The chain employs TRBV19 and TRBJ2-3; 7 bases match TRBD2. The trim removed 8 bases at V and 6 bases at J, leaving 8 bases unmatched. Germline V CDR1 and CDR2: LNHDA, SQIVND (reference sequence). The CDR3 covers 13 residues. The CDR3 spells CASSAGGSDTQYF. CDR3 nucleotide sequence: TGTGCCAGTTCAGCCGGGGGGTCCGATACGCAGTATTTT. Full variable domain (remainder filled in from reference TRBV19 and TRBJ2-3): DGGITQSPKYLFRKEGQNVTLSCEQNLNHDAMYWYRQDPGQGLRLIYYSQIVNDFQKGDIAEGYSVSREKKESFPLTVTSAQKNPTAFYLCASSAGGSDTQYFGPGTRLTVL.

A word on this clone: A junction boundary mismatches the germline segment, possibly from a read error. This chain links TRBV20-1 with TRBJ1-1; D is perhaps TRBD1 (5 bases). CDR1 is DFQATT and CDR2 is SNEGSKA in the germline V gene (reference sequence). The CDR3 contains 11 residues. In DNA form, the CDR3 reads TGCAGTGCTTTACAGGTATCTGAGGCTTTCTTT. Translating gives CSALQVSEAFF.

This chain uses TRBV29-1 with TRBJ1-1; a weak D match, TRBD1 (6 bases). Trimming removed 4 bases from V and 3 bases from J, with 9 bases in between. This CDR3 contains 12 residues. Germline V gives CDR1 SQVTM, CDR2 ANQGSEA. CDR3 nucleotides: TGCAGCGTTGGACAGGAACACACTGAAGCTTTCTTT. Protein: CSVGQEHTEAFF.

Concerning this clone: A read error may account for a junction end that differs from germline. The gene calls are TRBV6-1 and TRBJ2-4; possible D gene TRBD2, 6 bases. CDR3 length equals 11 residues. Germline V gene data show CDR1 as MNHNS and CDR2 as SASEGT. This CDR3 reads CASSWQGLTRF. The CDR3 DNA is TGTGCCAGCAGTTGGCAGGGACTCACGAGGTTC.

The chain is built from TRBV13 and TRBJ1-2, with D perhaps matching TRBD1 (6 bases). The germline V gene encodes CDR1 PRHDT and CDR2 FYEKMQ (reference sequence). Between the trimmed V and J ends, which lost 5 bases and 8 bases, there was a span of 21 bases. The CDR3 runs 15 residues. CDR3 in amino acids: CASSHRQAVVDGYTF. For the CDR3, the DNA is TGTGCCAGCAGCCATAGACAGGCCGTGGTTGACGGCTACACCTTC.

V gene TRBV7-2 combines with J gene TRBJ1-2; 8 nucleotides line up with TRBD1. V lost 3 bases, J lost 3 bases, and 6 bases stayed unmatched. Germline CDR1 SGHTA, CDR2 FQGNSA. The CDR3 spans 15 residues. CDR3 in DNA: TGTGCCAGCAGCTTCACCCAGGGGGCCTACTATGGCTACACCTTC. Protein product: CASSFTQGAYYGYTF.

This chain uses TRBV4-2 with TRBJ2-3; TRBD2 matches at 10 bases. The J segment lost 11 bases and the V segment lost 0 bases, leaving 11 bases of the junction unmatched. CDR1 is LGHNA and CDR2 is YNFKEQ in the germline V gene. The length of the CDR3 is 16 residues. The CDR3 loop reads CASSQDQYERGGRQYF. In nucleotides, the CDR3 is TGTGCCAGCAGCCAAGATCAGTACGAGCGGGGGGGCCGGCAGTATTTT.

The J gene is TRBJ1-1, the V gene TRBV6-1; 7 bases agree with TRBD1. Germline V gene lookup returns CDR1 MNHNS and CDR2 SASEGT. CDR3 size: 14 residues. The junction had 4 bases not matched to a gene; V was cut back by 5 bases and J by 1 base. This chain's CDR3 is CASSWDSKNTEAFF. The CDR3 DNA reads TGTGCCAGCAGTTGGGACAGTAAGAACACTGAAGCTTTCTTT.